This T cell receptor beta chain was sequenced during a study of T cells in localized non-small cell lung cancer. Regarding the study as a whole: Compared with tumor, uninvolved adjacent lung displayed greater T cell clonality, ranking highest overall.

Worth noting for this clone: Its specificity is not known.

Using immunoSEQ multiplex PCR, the repertoire was profiled, and TCRdb retains in-frame clones only, with some absent. The data hold fewer than 90,000 clones, with about four fifths observed a single time. CDR1 is MGHRA, CDR2 YSYEKL, per germline. The CDR3 spans 15 residues. Between the trimmed V and J ends, which lost 7 bases and 4 bases, there was a span of 19 bases. The origin of this receptor is a man aged 35-69 years with stage I lung adenocarcinoma. V usage is TRBV4-1 and J usage is TRBJ1-1, with D possibly TRBD1 on 5 matching bases. The material was peripheral blood, obtained before any cancer treatment. CDR3 sequence: CASNRAQGALTEAFF. The CDR3 nucleotides read TGCGCCAGCAACCGGGCGCAGGGCGCTCTCACTGAAGCTTTCTTT.